The 25 T cell receptor beta chains given below trace back to one sample, sequenced in a study of breast tumors, draining lymph nodes, adjacent tissues. TCRdb called the multiplex PCR reads again in MiXCR, with one record for every CDR3 protein. Of about 25,000 distinct CDR3 sequences in the sample, around 25% were seen once. Source material: breast tumor tissue. Receptors were obtained from a female donor with breast cancer. Some clones in this sample may be carry-over from other donors' samples.

This clonotype was picked up many times. V gene TRBV12-3 or TRBV12-4 combines with J gene TRBJ2-5; no clear D gene. Trimming pared 3 bases from V and 2 bases from J, leaving 7 bases between. The CDR3 runs 13 residues. CDR3 nucleotide sequence: TGTGCCAGCAGTTTTTGGCAGCAAGAGACCCAGTACTTC. Its protein product is CASSFWQQETQYF.

This clonotype was seen only once. Since the CDR3 does not end with the conserved phenylalanine or tryptophan, this likely comes from a read error. This CDR3 is CSAGRDYVQYS. CDR3 sequence (DNA): TGCAGTGCGGGACGGGACTACGTGCAGTACTCC. The chain joins TRBV20-1 to TRBJ2-7, with TRBD2 matching 7 bases. The CDR3 spans 11 residues. In germline, CDR1 is DFQATT, CDR2 SNEGSKA (reference sequence).

Notes on this clonotype: Compared with germline, one end of the junction differs, possibly owing to a read error. This chain joins TRBV5-6 and TRBJ2-3; 8 bases line up with TRBD2. This CDR3 comprises 16 residues. The germline V gene encodes CDR1 SGHDT and CDR2 YYEEEE. The CDR3 is CASSQDRRGGTDTQYF. CDR3 DNA sequence: TGCGCCAGCAGCCAAGATAGGCGGGGGGGCACAGATACGCAGTATTTT.

This clonotype has ten or more counts. The CDR3 region has the DNA TGCAGTGCTCCTACCCTGGGACTAGCGAATCGGCAGTTCTTC. It is translated as CSAPTLGLANRQFF. J is TRBJ2-1 and V is TRBV20-1; 10 bases agree with TRBD2. V lost 5 bases, J lost 12 bases, and 13 bases stayed unmatched. Germline lookup yields CDR1 DFQATT and CDR2 SNEGSKA (reference sequence). CDR3 size: 14 residues.

This clonotype was recorded at least ten times. The V gene is TRBV28, the J gene TRBJ2-7, with 10 positions matching TRBD2. With V trimmed by 4 bases and J by 5 bases, 11 bases remained unmatched. CDR1 MDHEN and CDR2 SYDVKM come from the germline V gene. This CDR3 is built from 16 residues. CDR3 region: CASSSRGLAGVDEQYF. CDR3 nucleotide sequence: TGTGCCAGCAGTTCACGTGGGCTAGCGGGAGTGGACGAGCAGTACTTC.

Points on this clonotype: With a much larger clone just one base away, this may be a read error. The chain couples TRBV11-2 to TRBJ2-3; D is unclear. The germline gives CDR1 SGHAT, CDR2 FQNNGV. This CDR3 contains 13 residues. The DNA of the CDR3 is TGTGCCAGCAGCTTATGGTTGGCAGATACGCAGTGTTTT. Encoded protein: CASSLWLADTQCF.

The rearrangement joins TRBV7-8 to TRBJ1-1, with no clear D. This CDR3 contains 13 residues. Trimming stripped 5 bases from V and 0 bases from J, with 7 bases between. Looked up from germline, CDR1 is SGHVS and CDR2 is FQNEAQ. CDR3 loop: CASSGDLNTEAFF. For the CDR3, the DNA is TGTGCCAGCAGCGGTGATTTGAACACTGAAGCTTTCTTT.

The table lists this clonotype with many counts. The rearrangement joins TRBV6-5 to TRBJ2-6, with D tentatively TRBD1 (5 bases). This CDR3 contains 15 residues. Per the germline V gene, CDR1 is MNHEY and CDR2 is SVGAGI. Trimming pared 2 bases from V and 4 bases from J, leaving 9 bases between. The CDR3 DNA reads as TGTGCCAGCAGTTACAGGGGCTCCGGGGCCAACGTCCTGACTTTC. Translation gives CASSYRGSGANVLTF.

Turning to this clonotype: This may arise from a read error, as a much more abundant clone is one base away. The rearrangement uses TRBV5-1 and TRBJ1-2; TRBD1 is a possible D gene (5 bases). Germline CDR1 is SGHRS and CDR2 is YFSETQ. This CDR3 is 15 amino acids long. Written as DNA, the CDR3 is TGCGCCAGCAGTCAAGAGGACAAATATAACCATGGCTACACCTTC. Translation gives CASSQEDKYNHGYTF.

This clonotype was seen ten or more times. The rearrangement joins TRBV19 to TRBJ1-5; 10 bases agree with TRBD1. The germline V gene encodes CDR1 LNHDA and CDR2 SQIVND (reference sequence). The CDR3 is 16 amino acids. Unmatched junction bases numbered 10, after V lost 4 bases and J lost 7 bases. The CDR3 DNA follows: TGTGCCAGTAGTACGGGACAGGGGTTAGTGGGCCAGCCCCAGCATTTT. Its protein is CASSTGQGLVGQPQHF.

This clonotype was counted ten times or more. The chain is built from TRBV9 and TRBJ2-2, with 8 bases lining up with TRBD2. This CDR3 region has 19 residues. Germline CDR1 and CDR2: SGDLS and YYNGEE. Unmatched junction bases numbered 16, after V lost 4 bases and J lost 2 bases. As DNA, the CDR3 is TGTGCCAGCAGCACCAGCCGGGAGGGGTTTTCTTTAAACACCGGGGAGCTGTTTTTT. Amino acid sequence: CASSTSREGFSLNTGELFF.

The table lists this clonotype with a count of one. This chain joins TRBV9 and TRBJ1-6, with 10 bases matching TRBD1. This CDR3 has 16 amino acids. Germline lookup yields CDR1 SGDLS and CDR2 YYNGEE. The junction had 7 bases not matched to a gene; V was cut back by 3 bases and J by 7 bases. For the CDR3, the DNA is TGTGCCAGCAGCGCGGACAGGGGGTTAGTAAATTCACCCCTCCACTTT. Protein product: CASSADRGLVNSPLHF.

This clonotype was seen ten or more times. The V and J genes are TRBV12-3 or TRBV12-4 and TRBJ1-5, with unresolved D. The CDR3 is 13 amino acids. V shed 3 bases and J shed 5 bases, with 8 bases lying between them. The CDR3 sequence is CASSLFGDQPQHF. The DNA for the CDR3 is TGTGCCAGCAGTTTGTTTGGGGATCAGCCCCAGCATTTT.

At least ten counts were recorded for this clonotype. The genes are TRBV6-6 and TRBJ2-7; TRBD2 agrees at 10 bases. J lost 5 bases, V lost 4 bases, and 8 bases had no gene match. CDR1 and CDR2 (germline): MNHNY, SVGAGI (reference sequence). The CDR3 has 15 amino acids. CDR3 residues: CASSSRGLALHEQYF. CDR3 in DNA: TGTGCCAGCAGTTCCCGGGGACTAGCGCTGCACGAGCAGTACTTC.

A word on this clonotype: This could be a read error, since a much larger clone is one nucleotide away. The chain carries TRBV11-1 and TRBJ2-1; 10 bases agree with TRBD2. The V gene's germline CDR1 is SGHAT and CDR2 FQDESV (reference sequence). V lost 4 bases, J lost 5 bases, and 8 bases stayed unmatched. This CDR3 has 16 amino acids. CDR3 residues: CASSSLLAGVHNEQFF. CDR3 sequence (DNA): TGTGCCAGCAGCTCGCTGCTAGCGGGAGTCCACAATGAGCAGTTCTTC.

This clonotype showed up many times. This chain uses TRBV20-1 with TRBJ2-1, with D perhaps matching TRBD2 (6 bases). Germline values: CDR1 DFQATT, CDR2 SNEGSKA (reference sequence). Deletions cut 5 bases from V and 5 bases from J, with 16 bases between. This CDR3 has 14 amino acids. The CDR3: CSAEILGGNNEQFF. CDR3 in DNA: TGCAGTGCTGAAATTTTGGGCGGGAACAATGAGCAGTTCTTC.

This clonotype was detected many times. The chain employs TRBV28 and TRBJ1-6, with TRBD1 identical over 8 bases. The CDR3 has 13 residues. V lost 7 bases and J lost 14; bases outside the gene matches: 10. Per the germline V gene, CDR1 is MDHEN and CDR2 is SYDVKM. The chain's CDR3 is CASIGRTGLTLHF. CDR3 coding DNA: TGTGCCAGCATCGGGCGGACAGGGCTGACCCTCCACTTT.

This clonotype has ten or more counts. The chain combines TRBV5-4 with TRBJ1-2; unclear D gene. The germline V gene encodes CDR1 SGHNT and CDR2 YYREEE (reference sequence). The CDR3 runs to 17 residues. Trimming removed 2 bases from V and 0 bases from J, with 17 bases in between. The CDR3 DNA sequence: TGTGCCAGCAGCTTAATGATTTTTCAAGGTACTAACTATGGCTACACCTTC. It specifies CASSLMIFQGTNYGYTF.

There are many counts of this clonotype. J is TRBJ2-3 and V is TRBV20-1; TRBD2 aligns across 12 bases. Germline V CDR1 and CDR2: DFQATT, SNEGSKA (reference sequence). V lost 3 bases and J lost 0; bases outside the gene matches: 16. This CDR3 comprises 20 residues. DNA of the CDR3: TGCAGTGCTAGCGGACTAGCGGGAACGCAATATATAACTAGCACAGATACGCAGTATTTT. It translates to CSASGLAGTQYITSTDTQYF.

This clonotype appeared many times. In DNA, the CDR3 is TGCGCCAGCAGTGCTCTCCCGGGACTAGCGGGAGAGACCCAGTACTTC. This encodes CASSALPGLAGETQYF. V usage is TRBV5-1 and J usage is TRBJ2-5; 12 bases map to TRBD2. The germline V gene encodes CDR1 SGHRS and CDR2 YFSETQ. The CDR3 consists of 16 residues. The trim removed 5 bases at V and 4 bases at J, leaving 9 bases unmatched.

This clonotype was counted a few times. A clone one base away is much larger, so this may be a read error. The chain carries TRBV4-1 and TRBJ2-3, with 7 positions matching TRBD1. Germline CDR1 is MGHRA and CDR2 is YSYEKL. The CDR3 is 13 amino acids. The CDR3 reads CAGSRQGADTQYF. The CDR3 region has the DNA TGCGCCGGCAGCCGTCAGGGGGCAGATACGCAGTATTTT.

The chain employs TRBV6-5 and TRBJ1-2; D is possibly TRBD1 (6 bases). The V gene's germline CDR1 is MNHEY and CDR2 SVGAGI. The CDR3 consists of 14 residues. Trimming took 3 bases from V and 5 from J, leaving 13 bases between them. In DNA, the CDR3 is TGTGCCAGCAGTTATTCGGGGGCTGGATATGGCTACACCTTC. Translated: CASSYSGAGYGYTF.

This clonotype was counted many times. J is TRBJ2-1 and V is TRBV6-1; 15 bases map to TRBD2. Losses at the gene ends were 1 base for V and 9 bases for J; bases not matched to a gene: 1. The CDR3 is 15 residues long. Germline V gene sequence: CDR1 MNHNS, CDR2 SASEGT. CDR3 nucleotide sequence: TGTGCCAGCAGTGAAGGGACTAGCGGGAGGGGTGAGCAGTTCTTC. It specifies CASSEGTSGRGEQFF.

This clonotype was detected many times. The chain uses TRBV6-5 and TRBJ1-5; no definite D call. V was pared by 6 bases and J by 4 bases, with 13 bases between. There are 14 residues in the CDR3. Germline values: CDR1 MNHEY, CDR2 SVGAGI. This CDR3 is CASRGNHENQPQHF. CDR3 bases: TGTGCCAGCAGGGGCAACCACGAAAATCAGCCCCAGCATTTT.

The chain has TRBV2 and TRBJ2-7, with 10 bases lining up with TRBD2. The CDR3 is 19 amino acids. J gave up 3 bases and V 6 bases, and 20 bases lay outside the gene matches. Per germline, CDR1 SNHLY and CDR2 FYNNEI. CDR3 sequence (DNA): TGTGCCAGCAGGGGCCCTCCAGCGGGAGGGGGGTCCTTCGGCTACGAGCAGTACTTC. Translated: CASRGPPAGGGSFGYEQYF.